These 19 T cell receptor beta chains were sequenced from one sample in a study of control samples from healthy donors and cancer patients. The repertoire was sequenced with immunoSEQ multiplex PCR; TCRdb's copy has only in-frame clones and lacks some. The sample lists 90,000 to 110,000 clones; approximately 90% were seen once. The sequencing input was blood. Receptors originate from a human donor in good health. The donor label of this sample is uncertain.

The chain recombines TRBV25-1 with TRBJ1-2, with D possibly being TRBD1 (6 bases). CDR3 length: 15 amino acids. V was cut by 2 bases and J by 2 bases, with 12 bases left in between. Germline assignment: CDR1 MGHDK and CDR2 SYGVNS. The CDR3 spells CASSEHTGTNYGYTF. The CDR3 region has the DNA TGTGCCAGCAGTGAACATACAGGGACCAACTATGGCTACACCTTC.

The rearrangement joins TRBV5-6 to TRBJ2-3, with 7 positions matching TRBD2. The CDR3 is made up of 13 amino acids. V dropped 1 base and J dropped 6; count of bases not matched to a gene: 2. Germline CDR1 is SGHDT and CDR2 is YYEEEE. CDR3 residues: CASSLSGGDTQYF. Here the CDR3 DNA reads TGTGCCAGCAGCTTGTCCGGGGGGGATACGCAGTATTTT.

The chain combines TRBV10-1 with TRBJ1-1; D is perhaps TRBD1 (5 bases). V lost 10 bases and J 1 base, leaving 13 bases between the germline ends. The germline gives CDR1 WNHNN, CDR2 SYGVQD (reference sequence). This CDR3 region has 13 residues. The CDR3 sequence is CATRRGKNTEAFF. DNA for the CDR3: TGCGCCACTCGACGGGGGAAGAACACTGAAGCTTTCTTT.

This chain uses TRBV2 with TRBJ1-5; D remains ambiguous. The CDR3 is 15 residues long. The germline V and J ends were trimmed by 2 bases and 2 bases, with 10 bases remaining between them. CDR1 and CDR2 from the germline V gene are SNHLY and FYNNEI. CDR3 sequence: CASSESWVGNQPQHF. In DNA form, the CDR3 reads TGTGCCAGCAGTGAAAGTTGGGTAGGCAATCAGCCCCAGCATTTT. Full variable domain (missing parts from reference TRBV2 and TRBJ1-5): EPEVTQTPSHQVTQMGQEVILRCVPISNHLYFYWYRQILGQKVEFLVSFYNNEISEKSEIFDDQFSVERPDGSNFTLKIRSTKLEDSAMYFCASSESWVGNQPQHFGDGTRLSIL.

The chain uses TRBV19 and TRBJ1-3; D gene unclear. V shed 3 bases and J shed 1 base, with 7 bases lying between them. Germline V lookup: CDR1 LNHDA, CDR2 SQIVND (reference sequence). This CDR3 is built from 14 residues. CDR3 residues: CASSIGQSGNTIYF. CDR3 coding DNA: TGTGCCAGTAGTATCGGGCAGTCTGGAAACACCATATATTTT.

V is TRBV11-2 and J is TRBJ2-2; 7 bases match TRBD1. The ends lost 5 bases at V and 0 bases at J; junction bases unmatched: 3. This CDR3 is built from 15 residues. CDR1 and CDR2 (germline): SGHAT, FQNNGV. CDR3 in DNA: TGTGCCAGCAGCCCCGGGACAGCGAACACCGGGGAGCTGTTTTTT. Its protein is CASSPGTANTGELFF.

This clone has just a few counts. The rearrangement links TRBV24-1 to TRBJ1-4; 7 bases map to TRBD1. The CDR3 has 15 residues. With V trimmed by 4 bases and J by 10 bases, 11 bases remained unmatched. Per germline, CDR1 KGHDR and CDR2 SFDVKD. CDR3 region: CATSDSGTDHGKLFF. Written as DNA, the CDR3 is TGTGCCACCAGTGACTCCGGGACAGATCACGGAAAACTGTTTTTT.

This clone was found once. V gene TRBV19 combines with J gene TRBJ1-6, with D possibly matching TRBD1 (6 bases). Germline-derived CDR1 and CDR2 are LNHDA and SQIVND (reference sequence). The CDR3 contains 14 residues. Trimming removed 4 bases at V and 6 bases at J, with 10 bases between. CDR3 in amino acids: CASSSGQFNSPLHF. The DNA of the CDR3 is TGTGCCAGTAGTAGTGGACAGTTTAATTCACCCCTCCACTTT.

This chain joins TRBV5-1 and TRBJ2-3, with D possibly being TRBD2 (5 bases). The V gene lost 3 bases and the J gene lost 0 bases, with 11 bases spanning the gap. This CDR3 has 15 residues. Germline assignment: CDR1 SGHRS and CDR2 YFSETQ. CDR3: CASSSTTQSTDTQYF. As DNA, the CDR3 is TGCGCCAGCAGCTCGACTACCCAAAGCACAGATACGCAGTATTTT.

The CDR3 bases are TGTGCCAGCAGCGTAGGGGGCTCTGGGGCCAACGTCCTGACTTTC. It is translated as CASSVGGSGANVLTF. The chain recombines TRBV9 with TRBJ2-6; no clear D. V lost 0 bases to trimming and J lost 0 bases, with 4 bases between them. The CDR3 has 15 residues. Germline V CDR1 and CDR2: SGDLS, YYNGEE.

V and J are TRBV5-6 and TRBJ1-4; 7 nucleotides align to TRBD1. The CDR3 consists of 15 residues. Germline V lookup: CDR1 SGHDT, CDR2 YYEEEE. Trimming at V came to 0 bases and at J to 5 bases, leaving 4 bases not matched to a gene. Written as DNA, the CDR3 is TGTGCCAGCAGCTTGGAAGGGACAGAGAATGAAAAACTGTTTTTT. This encodes CASSLEGTENEKLFF. Looking up the rest from reference TRBV5-6 and TRBJ1-4 gives the full variable domain: DAGVTQSPTHLIKTRGQQVTLRCSPKSGHDTVSWYQQALGQGPQFIFQYYEEEERQRGNFPDRFSGHQFPNYSSELNVNALLLGDSALYLCASSLEGTENEKLFFGSGTQLSVL.

The gene calls are TRBV18 and TRBJ1-5; D ambiguous. This CDR3 is 14 amino acids long. Trimming took 6 bases from V and 6 from J, leaving 15 bases between them. Germline-derived CDR1 and CDR2 are KGHSH and LQKENI. As DNA, the CDR3 is TGTGCCAGCTCGCCTCGGGGAGGAAGTCAGCCCCAGCATTTT. Its protein is CASSPRGGSQPQHF.

The chain uses TRBV2 and TRBJ2-1; D might be TRBD1 or TRBD2, each matching 5 bases. Trimming pared 5 bases from V and 9 bases from J, leaving 17 bases between. The V gene's germline CDR1 is SNHLY and CDR2 FYNNEI. This CDR3 has 14 amino acids. CDR3 in amino acids: CASSFGTTSGEQFF. The CDR3 DNA sequence: TGTGCCAGCAGTTTCGGGACGACTTCGGGTGAGCAGTTCTTC.

The V and J genes are TRBV2 and TRBJ1-6; perhaps TRBD1 as D (6 bases). Per the germline V gene, CDR1 is SNHLY and CDR2 is FYNNEI. This CDR3 has 16 amino acids. Trimming pared 2 bases from V and 7 bases from J, leaving 15 bases between. CDR3 in amino acids: CASSERRAGVNSPLHF. As DNA, the CDR3 is TGTGCCAGCAGTGAAAGGAGGGCAGGGGTGAATTCACCCCTCCACTTT.

The V and J genes are TRBV4-1 and TRBJ1-2, with D perhaps matching TRBD1 (5 bases). CDR1 and CDR2 from the germline V gene are MGHRA and YSYEKL. This CDR3 region has 15 residues. Trimming removed 0 bases from V and 8 bases from J, with 16 bases in between. The CDR3 region has the DNA TGCGCCAGCAGCCAAGATCAGGGAGCCCTTAGGGGCTACACCTTC. The encoded protein is CASSQDQGALRGYTF.

The V and J genes are TRBV28 and TRBJ1-4; no clear D gene. The CDR3 runs 13 residues. From germline, CDR1 is MDHEN and CDR2 SYDVKM. Trimming removed 2 bases from V and 4 bases from J, with 5 bases in between. The DNA for the CDR3 is TGTGCCAGCAGTTTAGGAGGTAATGAAAAACTGTTTTTT. Protein sequence: CASSLGGNEKLFF.

A note on this clone: The sample carries other DNA sequences with the same CDR3. V gene TRBV24-1 combines with J gene TRBJ1-5; the D is unclear. V was cut by 1 base and J by 7 bases, with 7 bases left in between. Germline V gene sequence: CDR1 KGHDR, CDR2 SFDVKD. This CDR3 has 13 amino acids. In DNA form, the CDR3 reads TGTGCCACCAGTGATTTTGGGATCCAGCCCCAGCATTTT. Translation: CATSDFGIQPQHF.

The V gene is TRBV18, the J gene TRBJ1-3; the D gene is possibly TRBD1 (5 bases). Germline loops: CDR1 KGHSH, CDR2 LQKENI. The CDR3 contains 16 residues. Deletions cut 6 bases from V and 6 bases from J, with 21 bases between. CDR3 residues: CASSMTAAPTINTIYF. The DNA of the CDR3 is TGTGCCAGCTCTATGACAGCCGCACCGACCATAAACACCATATATTTT.

The chain recombines TRBV7-9 with TRBJ1-3, with a possible D match to TRBD1 (5 bases). The CDR3 sequence is 15 residues long. The germline V gene has CDR1 SEHNR and CDR2 FQNEAQ (reference sequence). The germline V and J ends were trimmed by 7 bases and 7 bases, with 20 bases remaining between them. CDR3: CASTPYVGGDNTIYF. DNA of the CDR3: TGTGCCAGCACGCCCTATGTCGGTGGGGACAACACCATATATTTT. Filled out from reference TRBV7-9 and TRBJ1-3, the complete variable domain reads DTGVSQNPRHKITKRGQNVTFRCDPISEHNRLYWYRQTLGQGPEFLTYFQNEAQLEKSRLLSDRFSAERPKGSFSTLEIQRTEQGDSAMYLCASTPYVGGDNTIYFGEGSWLTVV.